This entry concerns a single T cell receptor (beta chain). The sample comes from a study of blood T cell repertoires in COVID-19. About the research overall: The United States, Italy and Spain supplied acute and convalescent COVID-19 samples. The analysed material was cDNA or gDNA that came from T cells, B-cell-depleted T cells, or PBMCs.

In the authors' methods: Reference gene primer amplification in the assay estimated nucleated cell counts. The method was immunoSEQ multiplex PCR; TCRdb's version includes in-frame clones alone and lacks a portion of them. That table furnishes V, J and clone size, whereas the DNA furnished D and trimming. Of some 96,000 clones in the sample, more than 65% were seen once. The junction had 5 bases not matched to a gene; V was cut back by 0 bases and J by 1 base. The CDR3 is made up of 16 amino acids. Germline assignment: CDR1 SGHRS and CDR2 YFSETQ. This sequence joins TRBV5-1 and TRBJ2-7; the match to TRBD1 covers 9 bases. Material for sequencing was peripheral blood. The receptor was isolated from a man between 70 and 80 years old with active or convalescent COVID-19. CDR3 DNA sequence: TGCGCCAGCAGCTTGGCCCCCGGACAGGGGTCCTACGAGCAGTACTTC. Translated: CASSLAPGQGSYEQYF.